This TCR beta chain was documented in a study of T cell responses to AZD1222 COVID-19 vaccine (dated by TCRdb to about 2021). Looking at the study overall: AZD1222 recipients given second doses at about 4 weeks or at about 12 weeks were pooled, since spike-specific TCR depth and breadth were not found to differ between the two schedules. TCR sequencing was performed for roughly 250 trial participants, of whom 200 to 210 were given two doses of AZD1222 and some 26 were given two doses of MenACWY control vaccine. Trial participants were enrolled by age into 18-55, 56-69 and 70-plus year subgroups, with 148, 28 and 57 TCR-sequenced participants respectively. The research as a whole found: CD4 TCRs associated with the vaccine covered the entire spike protein, and the dominant responses were in regions 160-218 and 743-854. Only five or six AZD1222 recipients were SARS-CoV-2 seropositive at baseline, limiting conclusions about previously exposed vaccinees. Participants were mostly white British, with more females than males. The authors suggested clonal diversity may have been underestimated. After two AZD1222 doses, both the breadth and the depth of spike-specific TCRs were significantly higher than at day 0 and than in MenACWY recipients. In the small 56-69-year group, the increase in depth fell short of significance, most likely because of low power. Because no samples from the day 14 peak response were available, repertoires could be characterized only after the peak T cell response. Nearly half of unique spike-specific TCRs reportedly recognized epitopes outside regions mutated in the B.1.351 and B.1.1.7 variants.

The CDR3 regions of human TCRbeta chains were subjected to immunosequencing. In the source study's methods: Repertoire TCRs were matched against a reference library of SARS-CoV-2-specific TCRs generated with the MIRA antigen-specificity platform. Breadth was defined as the fraction of unique TCRs that were SARS-CoV-2-associated. Depth was defined as the fraction of total T cells that were SARS-CoV-2-associated. Using the MIRA data, each spike-specific TCR was mapped to the spike region that the TCR reacts to and placed in a CD4 or CD8 class. Log10-transformed breadth and depth values were compared by one-way ANOVA with Sidak's multiple comparisons tests. TCRdb carries this immuneACCESS record with in-frame sequences only. Its versions omit some clonotypes, under half of them owing to an unresolved V gene in the studies checked, with the rest unexplained. Clonal size and the V and J genes are those of that table, whereas D and trimming came from the DNA. This sample lists tens of thousands of clones; about 80% were detected once. The ten biggest clones cover around 10% of the sample.

Read against the paper, the sample's time point label means: baseline before first vaccination. Vaccinee samples came from UK trials COV001 and COV002, including a single-blind randomized controlled phase 2/3 trial of AZD1222 (ChAdOx1 nCoV-19) in healthy adults. Trial participant PBMC samples were collected at day 0 and day 28 after the second dose for TCRbeta chain sequencing. According to the germline V gene, CDR1 reads SGHRS and CDR2 reads YFSETQ. Relative to germline, V is 5 bases shorter and J is 2 bases shorter, with 7 bases between their ends. The CDR3 covers 12 residues, taking in both the cysteine and the phenylalanine. Just the 36-base CDR3 DNA is kept, in frame starting at base 1. A note on this clone: Its target antigen remains unknown. Base qualities are not provided; no much larger clone lies one nucleotide away.

Here the sequenced sample was peripheral blood, taken on day 0 of AZD1222 vaccination. The sequence derives from an adult in good health. The V and J genes are TRBV5-1 and TRBJ1-1; no D gene is confidently identified. The CDR3 in this case is CASSQANTEAFF. The DNA is as follows: TGCGCCAGCAGTCAGGCCAACACTGAAGCTTTCTTT.